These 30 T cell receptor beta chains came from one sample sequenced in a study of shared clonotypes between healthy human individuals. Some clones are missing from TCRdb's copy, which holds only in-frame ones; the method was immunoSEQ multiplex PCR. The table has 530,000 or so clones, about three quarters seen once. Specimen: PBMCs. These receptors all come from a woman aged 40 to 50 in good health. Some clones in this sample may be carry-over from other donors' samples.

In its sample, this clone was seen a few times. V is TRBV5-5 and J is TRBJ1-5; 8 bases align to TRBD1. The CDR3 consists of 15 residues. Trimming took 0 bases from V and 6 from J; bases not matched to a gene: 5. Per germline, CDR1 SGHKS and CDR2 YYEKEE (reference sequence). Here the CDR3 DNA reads TGTGCCAGCAGCTTGGGGACAGGGTCGCGTCAGCCCCAGCATTTT. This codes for CASSLGTGSRQPQHF.

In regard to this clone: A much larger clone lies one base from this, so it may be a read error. The DNA of the CDR3 is TGTGCCAGCAGCAGGACTTCGTATTCCTACGAGCAGTACTTC. It codes for CASSRTSYSYEQYF. V gene TRBV7-8 combines with J gene TRBJ2-7, with D perhaps TRBD2 (5 bases). Per the germline V gene, CDR1 is SGHVS and CDR2 is FQNEAQ. Trimming shortened V by 5 bases and J by 1 base, and 12 bases separated the two germline ends. The CDR3 has 14 residues.

For the CDR3, the DNA is TGTGCCAGCATCACCGCTTGGGGAGATACGCAGTATTTT. Translating it yields CASITAWGDTQYF. The genes are TRBV28 and TRBJ2-3; no reliable D call. Germline V lookup: CDR1 MDHEN, CDR2 SYDVKM. Trimming took off 7 bases at V and 5 bases at J, with 13 bases between the two ends. This CDR3 comprises 13 residues.

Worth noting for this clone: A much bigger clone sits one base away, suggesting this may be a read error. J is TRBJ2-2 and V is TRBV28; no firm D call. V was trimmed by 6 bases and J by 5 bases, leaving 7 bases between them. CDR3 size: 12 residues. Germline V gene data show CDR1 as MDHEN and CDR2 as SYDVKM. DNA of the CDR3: TGTGCCAGCAGCTGGGTGACCGGGGAGCTGTTTTTT. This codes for CASSWVTGELFF.

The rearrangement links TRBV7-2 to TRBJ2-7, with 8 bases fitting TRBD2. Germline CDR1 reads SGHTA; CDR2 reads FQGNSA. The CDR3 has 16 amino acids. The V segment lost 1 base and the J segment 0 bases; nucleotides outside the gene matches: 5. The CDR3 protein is CASSLDGGRLSYEQYF. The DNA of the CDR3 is TGTGCCAGCAGCTTAGATGGCGGGAGGCTCTCCTACGAGCAGTACTTC. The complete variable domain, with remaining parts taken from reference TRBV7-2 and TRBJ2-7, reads GAGVSQSPSNKVTEKGKDVELRCDPISGHTALYWYRQSLGQGLEFLIYFQGNSAPDKSGLPSDRFSAERTGGSVSTLTIQRTQQEDSAVYLCASSLDGGRLSYEQYFGPGTRLTVT.

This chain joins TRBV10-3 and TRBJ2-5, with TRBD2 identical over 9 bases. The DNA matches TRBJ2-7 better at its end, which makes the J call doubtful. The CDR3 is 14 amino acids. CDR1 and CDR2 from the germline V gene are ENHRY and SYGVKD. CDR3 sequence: CAISDWLAGNEQYF. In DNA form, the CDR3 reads TGTGCCATCAGTGATTGGCTAGCGGGAAACGAGCAGTACTTC.

As DNA, the CDR3 is TGTGCCAGCAGCCAACAGGGTGGGCTAGACATTCAGTACTTC. Amino acid sequence: CASSQQGGLDIQYF. The gene calls are TRBV11-1 and TRBJ2-4; D perhaps matches TRBD1 (6 bases). Trimming shortened V by 5 bases and J by 8 bases, and 16 bases separated the two germline ends. The CDR3 consists of 14 residues. CDR1 and CDR2 from the germline V gene are SGHAT and FQDESV (reference sequence).

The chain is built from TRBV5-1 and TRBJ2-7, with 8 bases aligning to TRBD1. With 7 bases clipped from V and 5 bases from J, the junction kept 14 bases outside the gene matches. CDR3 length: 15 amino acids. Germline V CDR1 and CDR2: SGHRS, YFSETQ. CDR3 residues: CASRSPDRGGNEQYF. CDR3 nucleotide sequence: TGCGCCAGCCGTTCACCTGACAGGGGCGGTAACGAGCAGTACTTC.

CDR3 in DNA: TGTGCCAGCAGCTTAGCGCCGGTAGCGGGCCCCAATGAGCAGTTCTTC. Encoded protein: CASSLAPVAGPNEQFF. This rearrangement joins TRBV7-2 to TRBJ2-1, with 7 positions matching TRBD2. Germline assignment: CDR1 SGHTA and CDR2 FQGNSA. Trimming removed 0 bases from V and 6 bases from J; junction bases left unmatched: 8. This CDR3 spans 16 amino acids.

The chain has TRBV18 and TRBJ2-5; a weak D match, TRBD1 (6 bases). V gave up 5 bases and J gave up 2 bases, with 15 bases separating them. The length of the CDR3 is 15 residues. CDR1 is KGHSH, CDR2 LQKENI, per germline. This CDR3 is CASSGAGTSQETQYF. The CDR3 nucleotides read TGTGCCAGCTCAGGGGCCGGGACATCACAAGAGACCCAGTACTTC. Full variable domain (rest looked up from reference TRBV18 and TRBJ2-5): NAGVMQNPRHLVRRRGQEARLRCSPMKGHSHVYWYRQLPEEGLKFMVYLQKENIIDESGMPKERFSAEFPKEGPSILRIQQVVRGDSAAYFCASSGAGTSQETQYFGPGTRLLVL.

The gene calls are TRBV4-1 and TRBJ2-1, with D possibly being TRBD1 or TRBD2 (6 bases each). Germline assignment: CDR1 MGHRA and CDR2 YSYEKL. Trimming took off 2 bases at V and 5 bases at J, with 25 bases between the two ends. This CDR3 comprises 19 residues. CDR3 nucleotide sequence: TGCGCCAGCAGCCAACCAGGGGTAGCGGCCGGTTACAGGAACAATGAGCAGTTCTTC. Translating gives CASSQPGVAAGYRNNEQFF.

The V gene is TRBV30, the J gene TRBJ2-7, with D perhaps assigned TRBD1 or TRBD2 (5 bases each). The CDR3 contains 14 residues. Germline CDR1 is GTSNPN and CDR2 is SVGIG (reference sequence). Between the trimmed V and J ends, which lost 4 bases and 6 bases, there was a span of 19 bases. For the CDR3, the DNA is TGTGCCTGGAAAGGGGAGTTGATAATCAGCGAGCAGTACTTC. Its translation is CAWKGELIISEQYF. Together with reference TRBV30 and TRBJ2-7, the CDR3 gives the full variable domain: SQTIHQWPATLVQPVGSPLSLECTVEGTSNPNLYWYRQAAGRGLQLLFYSVGIGQISSEVPQNLSASRPQDRQFILSSKKLLLSDSGFYLCAWKGELIISEQYFGPGTRLTVT.

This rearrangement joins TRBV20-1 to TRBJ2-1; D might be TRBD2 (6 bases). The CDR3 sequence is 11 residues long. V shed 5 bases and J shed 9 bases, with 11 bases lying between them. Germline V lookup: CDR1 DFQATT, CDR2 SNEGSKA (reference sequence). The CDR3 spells CSAEEGSEQFF. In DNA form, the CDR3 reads TGCAGTGCTGAGGAGGGGAGTGAGCAGTTCTTC.

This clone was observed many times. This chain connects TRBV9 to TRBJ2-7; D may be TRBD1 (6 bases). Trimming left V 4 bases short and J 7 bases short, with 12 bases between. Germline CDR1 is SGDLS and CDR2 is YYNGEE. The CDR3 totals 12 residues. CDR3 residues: CASSPGAGEQYF. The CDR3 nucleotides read TGTGCCAGCAGCCCAGGGGCCGGTGAGCAGTACTTC.

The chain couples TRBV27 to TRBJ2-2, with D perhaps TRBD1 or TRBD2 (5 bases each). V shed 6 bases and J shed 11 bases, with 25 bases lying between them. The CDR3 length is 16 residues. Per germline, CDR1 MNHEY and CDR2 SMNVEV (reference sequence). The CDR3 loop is CASSERASSGTPELFF. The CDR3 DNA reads TGTGCCAGCAGCGAAAGGGCAAGCTCCGGGACCCCTGAGCTGTTTTTT.

The DNA for the CDR3 is TGCGCCAGCAGCGATAGTCAGGTCAACACCGGGGAGCTGTTTTTT. Translated: CASSDSQVNTGELFF. This chain joins TRBV5-1 and TRBJ2-2; no definite D call. Trimming removed 4 bases at V and 2 bases at J, with 12 bases between. CDR3 length equals 15 residues. The germline CDR1 and CDR2 sequences are SGHRS and YFSETQ.

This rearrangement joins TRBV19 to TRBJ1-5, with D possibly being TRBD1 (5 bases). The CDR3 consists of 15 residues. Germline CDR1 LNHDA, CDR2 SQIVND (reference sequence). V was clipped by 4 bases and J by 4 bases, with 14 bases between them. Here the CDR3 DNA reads TGTGCCAGTAGTAGGGGGTACCCGCCAAATCAGCCCCAGCATTTT. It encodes CASSRGYPPNQPQHF.

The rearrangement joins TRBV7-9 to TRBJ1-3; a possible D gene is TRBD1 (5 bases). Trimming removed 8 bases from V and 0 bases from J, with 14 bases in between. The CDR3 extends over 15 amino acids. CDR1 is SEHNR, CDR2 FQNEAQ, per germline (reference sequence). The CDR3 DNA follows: TGTGCCAGCGGACCAGGGTTTAACTCTGGAAACACCATATATTTT. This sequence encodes CASGPGFNSGNTIYF.

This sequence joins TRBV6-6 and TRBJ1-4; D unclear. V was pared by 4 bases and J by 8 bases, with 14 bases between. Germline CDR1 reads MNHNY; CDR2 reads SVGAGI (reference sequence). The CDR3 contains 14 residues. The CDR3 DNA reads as TGTGCCAGCAGTTTTGGGTCCCCGATGGAAAAACTGTTTTTT. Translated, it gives CASSFGSPMEKLFF.

The CDR3, as DNA: TGTGCCAGCAGTAACTTAGCGGGAGGGCCGACAGATACGCAGTATTTT. Residues: CASSNLAGGPTDTQYF. The rearrangement uses TRBV2 and TRBJ2-3, with 11 bases fitting TRBD2. V shed 5 bases, J shed 3 bases, and the junction held 7 bases outside the gene matches. This CDR3 region has 16 residues. Germline-derived CDR1 and CDR2 are SNHLY and FYNNEI.

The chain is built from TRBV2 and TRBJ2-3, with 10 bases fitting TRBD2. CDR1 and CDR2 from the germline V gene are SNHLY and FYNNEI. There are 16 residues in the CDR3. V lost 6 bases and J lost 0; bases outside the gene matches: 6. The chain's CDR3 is CASRRGLAASTDTQYF. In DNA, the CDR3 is TGTGCCAGCAGGAGAGGACTAGCGGCAAGCACAGATACGCAGTATTTT. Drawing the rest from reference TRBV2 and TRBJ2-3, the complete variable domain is EPEVTQTPSHQVTQMGQEVILRCVPISNHLYFYWYRQILGQKVEFLVSFYNNEISEKSEIFDDQFSVERPDGSNFTLKIRSTKLEDSAMYFCASRRGLAASTDTQYFGPGTRLTVL.

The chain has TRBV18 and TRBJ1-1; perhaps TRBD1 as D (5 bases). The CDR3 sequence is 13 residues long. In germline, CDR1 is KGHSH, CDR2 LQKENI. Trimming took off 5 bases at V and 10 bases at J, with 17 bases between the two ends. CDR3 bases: TGTGCCAGCTCAGACGAAGCGGGGGACCGAGCTTTCTTT. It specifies CASSDEAGDRAFF.

CDR3 region: CSVAMAPGDTEAFF. The CDR3 region has the DNA TGCAGCGTTGCAATGGCCCCGGGGGACACTGAAGCTTTCTTT. The chain employs TRBV29-1 and TRBJ1-1; D is possibly TRBD1 (5 bases). Germline CDR1 and CDR2: SQVTM and ANQGSEA. V lost 4 bases and J lost 3, with 15 bases in between. The length of the CDR3 is 14 residues.

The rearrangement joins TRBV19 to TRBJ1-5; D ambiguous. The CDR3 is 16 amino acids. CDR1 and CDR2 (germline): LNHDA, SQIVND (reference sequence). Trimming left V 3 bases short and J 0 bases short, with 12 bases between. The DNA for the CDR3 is TGTGCCAGTAGTATGTTTCTGGACTATAGCAATCAGCCCCAGCATTTT. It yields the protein CASSMFLDYSNQPQHF.

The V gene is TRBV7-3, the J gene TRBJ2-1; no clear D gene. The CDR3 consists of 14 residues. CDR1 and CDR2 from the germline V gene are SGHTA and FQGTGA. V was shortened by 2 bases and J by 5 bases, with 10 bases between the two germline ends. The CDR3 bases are TGTGCCAGCAGCTTACGGACCCTCGACAATGAGCAGTTCTTC. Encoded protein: CASSLRTLDNEQFF.

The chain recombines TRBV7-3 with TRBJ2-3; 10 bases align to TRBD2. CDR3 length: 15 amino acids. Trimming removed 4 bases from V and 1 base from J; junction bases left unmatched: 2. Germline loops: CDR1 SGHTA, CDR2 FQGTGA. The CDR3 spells CASSSGTSGTDTQYF. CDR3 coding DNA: TGTGCCAGCAGCTCCGGGACTAGCGGCACAGATACGCAGTATTTT.

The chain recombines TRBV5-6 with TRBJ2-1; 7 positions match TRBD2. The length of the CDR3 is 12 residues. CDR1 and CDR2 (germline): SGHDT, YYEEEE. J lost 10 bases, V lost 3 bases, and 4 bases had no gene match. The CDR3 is CASSSTSDEQFF. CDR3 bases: TGTGCCAGCAGCTCAACTAGCGACGAGCAGTTCTTC.

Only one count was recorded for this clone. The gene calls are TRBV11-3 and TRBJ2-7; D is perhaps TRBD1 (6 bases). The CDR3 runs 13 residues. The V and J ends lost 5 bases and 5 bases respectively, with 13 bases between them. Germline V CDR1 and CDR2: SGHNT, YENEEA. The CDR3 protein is CASSRTGFHEQYF. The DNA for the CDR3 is TGTGCCAGCAGCCGAACAGGGTTCCACGAGCAGTACTTC. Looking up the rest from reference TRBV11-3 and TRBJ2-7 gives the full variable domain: EAGVVQSPRYKIIEKKQPVAFWCNPISGHNTLYWYLQNLGQGPELLIRYENEEAVDDSQLPKDRFSAERLKGVDSTLKIQPAELGDSAVYLCASSRTGFHEQYFGPGTRLTVT.

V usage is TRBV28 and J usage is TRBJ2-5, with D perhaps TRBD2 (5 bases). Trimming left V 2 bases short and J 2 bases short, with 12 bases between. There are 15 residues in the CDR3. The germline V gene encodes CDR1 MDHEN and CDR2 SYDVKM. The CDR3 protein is CASSLGRRIQETQYF. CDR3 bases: TGTGCCAGCAGTTTAGGCCGGAGGATTCAAGAGACCCAGTACTTC.

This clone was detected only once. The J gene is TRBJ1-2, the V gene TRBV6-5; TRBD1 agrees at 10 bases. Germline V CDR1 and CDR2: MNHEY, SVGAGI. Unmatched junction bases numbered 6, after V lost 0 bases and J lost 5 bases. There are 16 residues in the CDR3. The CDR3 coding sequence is TGTGCCAGCAGTTACTCGAGACAGGGGGCAGGTTATGGCTACACCTTC. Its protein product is CASSYSRQGAGYGYTF.